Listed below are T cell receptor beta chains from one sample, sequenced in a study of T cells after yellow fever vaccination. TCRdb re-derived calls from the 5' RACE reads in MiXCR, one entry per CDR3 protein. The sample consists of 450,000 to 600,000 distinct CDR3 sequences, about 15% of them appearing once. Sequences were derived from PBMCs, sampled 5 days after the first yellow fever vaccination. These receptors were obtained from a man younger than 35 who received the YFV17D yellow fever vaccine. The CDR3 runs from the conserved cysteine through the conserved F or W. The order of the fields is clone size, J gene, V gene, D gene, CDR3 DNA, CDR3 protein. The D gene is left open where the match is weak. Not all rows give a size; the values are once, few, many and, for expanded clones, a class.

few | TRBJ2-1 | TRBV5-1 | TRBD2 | TGCGCCAGCAGCTCGACCGGGACTAGCCTCTACAATGAGCAGTTCTTC | CASSSTGTSLYNEQFF
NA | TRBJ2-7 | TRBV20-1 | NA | TGCAGTGCTCAGGGGGGGGGCTTCGAGCAGTACTTC | CSAQGGGFEQYF
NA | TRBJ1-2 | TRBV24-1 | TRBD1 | TGTGCCACCAGTGATTCCAGCGCCGGGACAGGGACAGATGGCTACACCTTC | CATSDSSAGTGTDGYTF
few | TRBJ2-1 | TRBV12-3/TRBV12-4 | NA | TGTGCCAGCAGTTTAGCGCGGCACTACAATGAGCAGTTCTTC | CASSLARHYNEQFF
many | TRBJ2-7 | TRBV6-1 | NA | TGTGCCAGCAGTCCGGGACAAGCCTCCTACGAGCAGTACTTC | CASSPGQASYEQYF
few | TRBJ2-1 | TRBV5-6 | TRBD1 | TGTGCCAGCAGCTTAGGGACAGTTAGCTCCTACAATGAGCAGTTCTTC | CASSLGTVSSYNEQFF
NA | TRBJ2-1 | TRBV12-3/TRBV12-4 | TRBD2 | TGTGCCAGCACCCAGGGGCTAGCGGGGGTCGAGCAGTTCTTC | CASTQGLAGVEQFF
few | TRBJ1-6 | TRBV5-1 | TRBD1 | TGCGCCAGCGGCCCGGGACAGAATAATTCACCCCTCCACTTT | CASGPGQNNSPLHF
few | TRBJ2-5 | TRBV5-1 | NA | TGCGCCAGCAGCTTCTCTAGGCCAGGGCAAGAGACCCAGTACTTC | CASSFSRPGQETQYF
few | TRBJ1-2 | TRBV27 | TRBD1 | TGTGCCAGCAGTCAGACAGGGGCTAACTATGGCTACACCTTC | CASSQTGANYGYTF
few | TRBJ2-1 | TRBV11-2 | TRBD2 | TGTGCCAGCAGCTTGGACCGAGGGGCGCTAGCGGGGCGGAATGAGCAGTTCTTC | CASSLDRGALAGRNEQFF
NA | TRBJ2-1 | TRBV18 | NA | TGTGCCAGCTCACCACGGGGTCTACCTGGGGAGAATGAGCAGTTCTTC | CASSPRGLPGENEQFF
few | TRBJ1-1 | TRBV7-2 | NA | TGTGCCAGCAAGGACGAGTCCACTGAAGCTTTCTTT | CASKDESTEAFF
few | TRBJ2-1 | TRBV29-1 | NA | TGCAGCGTCGGGGCCTTAGCGGAGAACTCCTACAATGAGCAGTTCTTC | CSVGALAENSYNEQFF
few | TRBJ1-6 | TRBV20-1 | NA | TGCAGTGCTAGAGATCGACAGAATAATTCACCCCTCCACTTT | CSARDRQNNSPLHF
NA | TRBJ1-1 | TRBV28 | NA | TGTGCCAGCAGTACCGTTGAAGCTTTCTTT | CASSTVEAFF
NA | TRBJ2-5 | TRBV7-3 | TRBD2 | TGTGCCAGCAGCCGAGGACTAGCCATACAAGAGACCCAGTACTTC | CASSRGLAIQETQYF
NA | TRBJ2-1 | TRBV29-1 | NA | TGCAGCGTTCAGGACGCTGAGCAGTTCTTC | CSVQDAEQFF
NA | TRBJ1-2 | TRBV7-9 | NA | TGTGCCAGCAGCTTAGCCTGGACAGCCACTAACTATGGCTACACCTTC | CASSLAWTATNYGYTF
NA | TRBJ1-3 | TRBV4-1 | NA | TGCGCCAGCAGCCTCCTCAGGGGCTCTGGAAACACCATATATTTT | CASSLLRGSGNTIYF
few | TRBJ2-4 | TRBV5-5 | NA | TGTGCCAGCAAAATTCAAGGCCAAAACATTCAGTACTTC | CASKIQGQNIQYF
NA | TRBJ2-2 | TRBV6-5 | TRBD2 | TGTGCCAGCAGTTACTCGGTAGCGGGAGCATCCGGGGAGCTGTTTTTT | CASSYSVAGASGELFF
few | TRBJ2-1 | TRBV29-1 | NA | TGCAGCGTTGAAGATCCCCTGACAGAATCAAGTGAGCAGTTCTTC | CSVEDPLTESSEQFF
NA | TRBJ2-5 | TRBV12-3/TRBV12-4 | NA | TGTGCCAGCAGTTTAAGCGCAGCACCACAAGAGACCCAGTACTTC | CASSLSAAPQETQYF
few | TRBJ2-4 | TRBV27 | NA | TGTGCCAGCAGCTCACCCGAGGGTAGTAAAAACATTCAGTACTTC | CASSSPEGSKNIQYF
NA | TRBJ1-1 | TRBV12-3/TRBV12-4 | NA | TGTGCCAGCAGTTCCCTCCCAACAGGGAGGGAGGCTGAAGCTTTCTTT | CASSSLPTGREAEAFF
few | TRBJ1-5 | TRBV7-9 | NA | TGTGCCAGCAGCTCCGAGGGGCATCAGCCCCAGCATTTT | CASSSEGHQPQHF
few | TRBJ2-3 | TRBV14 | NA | TGTGCCAGCAGCCAATACGACACCAACGGGGATACGCAGTATTTT | CASSQYDTNGDTQYF
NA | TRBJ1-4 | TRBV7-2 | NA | TGTGCCAGCAGCTTATGGGGGTTTGAGGAAAAACTGTTTTTT | CASSLWGFEEKLFF
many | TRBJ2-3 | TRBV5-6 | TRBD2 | TGTGCCAGCAGCTTGGGACTAGCGGGGGGGCTTGGGACAGATACGCAGTATTTT | CASSLGLAGGLGTDTQYF
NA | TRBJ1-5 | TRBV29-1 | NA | TGCAGCGTTGGACAGGTGTCTAGGCAGCCCCAGCATTTT | CSVGQVSRQPQHF
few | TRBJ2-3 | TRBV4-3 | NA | TGCGCCAGCAGCCCCTACCCAGGAGGGGCCACAGATACGCAGTATTTT | CASSPYPGGATDTQYF
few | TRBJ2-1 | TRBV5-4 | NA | TGTGCCAGCAGCTTGGAATGGGGGGCCGGCAATGAGCAGTTCTTC | CASSLEWGAGNEQFF
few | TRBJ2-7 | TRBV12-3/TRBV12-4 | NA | TGTGCCAGCAGTGGGCTCCTCTACCTCTACGAGCAGTACTTC | CASSGLLYLYEQYF
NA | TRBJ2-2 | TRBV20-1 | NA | TGCAGTGCCCCGATGGGGGGGCCGCCCGGGGAGCTGTTTTTT | CSAPMGGPPGELFF
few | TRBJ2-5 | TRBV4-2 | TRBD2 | TGTGCCAGCAGCCAAGGACTAGCGGGCCGGGGGGAGACCCAGTACTTC | CASSQGLAGRGETQYF
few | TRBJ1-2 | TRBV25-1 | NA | TGTGCCAGCAGTAAAACGACGGGCTACACCTTC | CASSKTTGYTF
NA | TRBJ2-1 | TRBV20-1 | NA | TGCAGTGGGGGGATACGAGAGCAGTTCTTC | CSGGIREQFF
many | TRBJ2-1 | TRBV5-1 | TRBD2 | TGCGCCAGCAGCCCCGCGGGGGTAGGGCCCTACAATGAGCAGTTCTTC | CASSPAGVGPYNEQFF
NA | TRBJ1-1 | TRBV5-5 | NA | TGTGCCAGCAGCTTTCCGACAGCTATGAACACTGAAGCTTTCTTT | CASSFPTAMNTEAFF
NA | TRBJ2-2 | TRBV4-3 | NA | TGCGCCAGCAGCCAAGATAACAGGCCGAACACCGGGGAGCTGTTTTTT | CASSQDNRPNTGELFF